This T cell receptor beta chain was sequenced for a study of blood T cell repertoires in COVID-19. Germline trimming cut 4 bases from V and 4 bases from J; bases unmatched to any gene: 5. This CDR3 has 15 residues. The germline CDR1 and CDR2 sequences are SEHNR and FQNEAQ (reference sequence). TCRdb keeps only in-frame clones here, not all; method: immunoSEQ multiplex PCR. This table has 80,000 to 130,000 clones, approximately 86% appearing once. This chain joins TRBV7-9 and TRBJ2-2, with TRBD1 matching over 8 bases. The sample was PBMCs or T cells enriched from blood (not recorded which). The origin of this receptor is a woman aged 50 to 60 who had recovered from COVID-19. In nucleotides, the CDR3 is TGTGCCAGCAGCTCGGACAGGGTGCCCACCGGGGAGCTGTTTTTT. As protein: CASSSDRVPTGELFF.